The following is a TCR beta chain sequence with its context. Its antigen is unknown. No base qualities exist here, and no much larger clone lies one base off it. This record belongs to a study of T cell repertoires in cytomegalovirus infection (dated by TCRdb to about 2019). Describing the broader study: Recently identified HLA-C-restricted CMV epitopes, whose presentation resists viral immunomodulation, were targeted by peptide stimulations together with well-studied HLA-B-restricted epitopes. Donor HLA type was relevant to the analysis, as public TCR beta signatures indicated carriage of CMV infection together with the matching HLA type.

The listed sequencing device is Illumina HiSeq 1500. In-frame beta chains were kept once TCRdb had trimmed the public reads at Q25 with fastp and called clones with MiXCR. Each entry is one CDR3 protein sequence, shown with its most common DNA and genes. This sample lists some 310,000 distinct CDR3 sequences; roughly 25% were detected once. More than 10% of the sample comes from the top ten. In the germline V gene, CDR1 corresponds to MGHRA and CDR2 to YSYEKL. Germline trimming amounts to 4 bases on V and 1 base on J, with 12 as the count of junction bases outside the gene matches. Including cysteine and phenylalanine, the CDR3 has 17 amino acids. Just CDR3 DNA is preserved here, 51 bases in frame from base 1. The paper's findings and limits, for the study overall: In the ex vivo response, HLA-C-restricted CMV-specific TCR beta clonotypes were dominant, and in two of eight donors the single most frequent clonotype came from this HLA-C-restricted group. Cumulative frequency of public TCR beta family members discriminated carriers of CMV infection plus the relevant HLA type in this cohort and an independent roughly 330-donor cohort.

Reading the label with the study, this specimen's treatment or condition is: in vitro stimulation with specific CMV peptide epitopes to enrich CMV-specific T cells. Recombination joined TRBV4-1 with TRBJ1-1; the central 7 bases match TRBD1. The sample was cultured PBMCs, taken from culture after CMV antigen stimulation. The receptor was isolated from a human donor in good health (CMV status not recorded). Some clones in this sample may be carry-over from other donors' samples. The base sequence is TGCGCCAGCAGCCCAGGCGAGCAGGGGGTTGAGAACACTGAAGCTTTCTTT. Its protein product is CASSPGEQGVENTEAFF.